Shown below are 10 T cell receptor beta chains from a single sample sequenced in a study of technical replicates of blood from a handful of donors. TCRdb's copy holds only in-frame clones and misses some; the assay was immunoSEQ multiplex PCR. This repertoire shows some 70,000 clones, almost 95% found once; its top ten account for about 0.38%. Sequencing was done on a sample of T cells isolated from PBMCs. The receptors derive from a human donor in good health.

The genes are TRBV7-9 and TRBJ2-2, with D perhaps TRBD1 (6 bases). The length of the CDR3 is 14 residues. The V gene lost 4 bases and the J gene lost 4 bases, with 10 bases spanning the gap. Germline values: CDR1 SEHNR, CDR2 FQNEAQ (reference sequence). The CDR3 loop is CASSYQGFTGELFF. CDR3 nucleotides: TGTGCCAGCAGCTACCAGGGGTTCACCGGGGAGCTGTTTTTT.

V and J are TRBV28 and TRBJ2-3; 8 bases are a match to TRBD2. This CDR3 region has 15 residues. Germline V gene data show CDR1 as MDHEN and CDR2 as SYDVKM. V dropped 2 bases and J dropped 4; count of bases not matched to a gene: 5. CDR3 nucleotide sequence: TGTGCCAGCAGTTTAGAGCGGGAGCTCCCAGATACGCAGTATTTT. This sequence encodes CASSLERELPDTQYF.

V gene TRBV7-3 combines with J gene TRBJ1-5, with D uncertain. There are 14 residues in the CDR3. The V gene lost 3 bases and the J gene lost 5 bases, with 11 bases spanning the gap. The germline V gene has CDR1 SGHTA and CDR2 FQGTGA. The CDR3 reads CASSLCRRYQPQHF. The CDR3 DNA reads TGTGCCAGCAGCTTGTGTCGGAGATATCAGCCCCAGCATTTT.

The chain links TRBV27 to TRBJ2-2; weak D call: TRBD2 (6 bases). The CDR3 totals 13 residues. V lost 3 bases and J lost 4, with 6 bases in between. CDR1 and CDR2 (germline): MNHEY, SMNVEV (reference sequence). CDR3 DNA sequence: TGTGCCAGCAGTTTTAGCGGCACCGGGGAGCTGTTTTTT. This sequence encodes CASSFSGTGELFF.

V is TRBV7-3 and J is TRBJ2-3; 8 positions agree with TRBD2. Germline CDR1 reads SGHTA; CDR2 reads FQGTGA. This CDR3 spans 16 amino acids. The V and J ends lost 2 bases and 3 bases, in that order; junction bases with no gene match: 7. This CDR3 is CASSLGLASGTDTQYF. As DNA, the CDR3 is TGTGCCAGCAGCTTAGGGCTGGCTAGCGGGACAGATACGCAGTATTTT.

The chain has TRBV19 and TRBJ1-5; D may be TRBD1 (6 bases). This CDR3 contains 15 residues. V was clipped by 5 bases and J by 3 bases, with 14 bases between them. Germline V gene lookup returns CDR1 LNHDA and CDR2 SQIVND (reference sequence). CDR3 region: CASSHRATDNQPQHF. CDR3 in DNA: TGTGCCAGTAGTCACAGGGCTACTGACAATCAGCCCCAGCATTTT.

The J gene is TRBJ2-3, the V gene TRBV28, with 7 positions matching TRBD2. The CDR3 runs 17 residues. Germline CDR1 MDHEN, CDR2 SYDVKM. Trimming removed 6 bases from V and 5 bases from J; junction bases left unmatched: 17. CDR3 DNA sequence: TGTGCCAGCAGCTTCGGGAGGCGGTTGGAGTTTAGAGATACGCAGTATTTT. Its translation is CASSFGRRLEFRDTQYF.

The table lists this clone with a count of one. The rearrangement links TRBV12-5 to TRBJ2-1, with D possibly matching TRBD1 (6 bases). From germline, CDR1 is LGHNT and CDR2 FRNRAP. The ends were cut back, 3 bases at V and 2 bases at J, with 17 bases in the middle. The CDR3 runs to 17 residues. The CDR3 DNA is TGTGCTAGTGGTTTCGTGGGGGCAGGAATGACCTACAATGAGCAGTTCTTC. Protein: CASGFVGAGMTYNEQFF.

CDR3 sequence reads: CSVSFSGVRNEQYF. CDR3 DNA: TGCAGCGTATCCTTTTCGGGAGTGAGGAACGAGCAGTACTTC. The rearrangement links TRBV29-1 to TRBJ2-7; D may be TRBD2 (6 bases). With 6 bases removed from V and 5 bases from J, the gap between germline ends came to 20 bases. Germline-derived CDR1 and CDR2 are SQVTM and ANQGSEA. The CDR3 has 14 residues.

V is TRBV7-2 and J is TRBJ2-7; possibly TRBD2 for D (5 bases). The CDR3 is made up of 15 amino acids. Germline values: CDR1 SGHTA, CDR2 FQGNSA. Trimming left V 5 bases short and J 3 bases short, with 17 bases between. The CDR3 region has the DNA TGTGCCAGCAGCCTATTTAGCGTCACTCACTACGAGCAGTACTTC. This sequence encodes CASSLFSVTHYEQYF.